This T cell receptor beta chain was captured in a study of T cell changes during pregnancy in multiple sclerosis. Some clones are missing from TCRdb's copy, which holds only in-frame ones; the method was immunoSEQ multiplex PCR. The sample contains about 22,000 clones, about 88% of which appear only once. This CDR3 contains 11 residues. Germline V gene lookup returns CDR1 PRHDT and CDR2 FYEKMQ (reference sequence). The ends were cut back, 2 bases at V and 5 bases at J, with 3 bases in the middle. The receptor's source is a female donor with multiple sclerosis, enrolled in a pregnancy study. Source: CD8+ T cells from peripheral blood mononuclear cells, taken after pregnancy. The chain has TRBV13 and TRBJ2-5, with no clear D. CDR3 DNA sequence: TGTGCCAGCAGCTTACGGGAGACCCAGTACTTC. It codes for CASSLRETQYF.